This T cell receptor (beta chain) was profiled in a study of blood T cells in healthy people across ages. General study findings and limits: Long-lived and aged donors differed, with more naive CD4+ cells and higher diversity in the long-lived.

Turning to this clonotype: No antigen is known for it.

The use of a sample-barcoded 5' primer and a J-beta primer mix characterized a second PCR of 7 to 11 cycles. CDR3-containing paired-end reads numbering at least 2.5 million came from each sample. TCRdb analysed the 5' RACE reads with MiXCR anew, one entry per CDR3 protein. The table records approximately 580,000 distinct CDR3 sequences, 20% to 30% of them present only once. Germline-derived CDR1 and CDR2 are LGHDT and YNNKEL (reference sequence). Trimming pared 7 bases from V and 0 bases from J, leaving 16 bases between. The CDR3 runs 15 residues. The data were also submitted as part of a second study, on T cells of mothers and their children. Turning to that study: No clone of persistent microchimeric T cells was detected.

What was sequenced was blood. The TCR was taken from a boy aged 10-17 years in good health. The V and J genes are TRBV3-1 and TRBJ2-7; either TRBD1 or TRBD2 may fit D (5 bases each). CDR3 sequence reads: CASTMGTESSYEQYF. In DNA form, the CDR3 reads TGTGCCAGCACCATGGGGACGGAGAGCTCCTACGAGCAGTACTTC.